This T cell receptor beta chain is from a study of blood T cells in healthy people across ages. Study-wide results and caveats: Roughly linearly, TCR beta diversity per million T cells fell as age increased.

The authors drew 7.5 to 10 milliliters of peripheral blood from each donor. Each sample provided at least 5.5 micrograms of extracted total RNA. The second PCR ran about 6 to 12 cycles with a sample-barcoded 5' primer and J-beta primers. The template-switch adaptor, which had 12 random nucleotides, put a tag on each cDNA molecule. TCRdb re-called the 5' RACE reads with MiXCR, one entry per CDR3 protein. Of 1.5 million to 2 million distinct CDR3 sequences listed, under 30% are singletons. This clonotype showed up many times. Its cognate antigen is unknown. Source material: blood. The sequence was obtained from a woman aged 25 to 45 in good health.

The CDR3, as DNA: TGTGCCAGCAGTTACACATGGGACAGTTCCTCCTACGAGCAGTACTTC. It specifies CASSYTWDSSSYEQYF. J is TRBJ2-7 and V is TRBV12-3 or TRBV12-4, with 7 bases fitting TRBD1. The CDR3 runs 16 residues. V lost 4 bases to trimming and J lost 0 bases; unmatched junction nucleotides: 9.